This section outlines one T cell receptor (beta chain) sequence together with its context. This specimen belongs to a study of cytomegalovirus exposure and HLA in healthy donors. Sequenced by immunoSEQ multiplex PCR; TCRdb stores in-frame clones only, minus some. This table has about 130,000 clones, around nine tenths appearing once. Germline V lookup: CDR1 MNHEY, CDR2 SVGAGI. Germline trimming cut 6 bases from V and 4 bases from J; bases unmatched to any gene: 7. This CDR3 region has 15 residues. The gene calls are TRBV6-5 and TRBJ1-5; TRBD1 matches 9 bases. The material sequenced was PBMCs. The sequence was collected from a man younger than 45 in good health and CMV-seronegative. DNA of the CDR3: TGTGCCAGCAGAGGAGACAGGGGGGGAAATCAGCCCCAGCATTTT. Protein: CASRGDRGGNQPQHF.